These 4 T cell receptor beta chains were sequenced from one sample in a study of shared clonotypes between healthy human individuals. TCRdb's table, derived via immunoSEQ multiplex PCR, lists solely in-frame clones and lacks some. Of some 490,000 clones listed, almost 80% were seen once; the top ten hold around 12%. Sample: PBMCs. These receptors were obtained from a middle-aged woman in good health. Some clones in this sample may be carry-over from other donors' samples.

A word on this clone: This may come from a read error, since a much larger clone is one base off. Other DNA sequences in this specimen translate into the identical CDR3. The chain joins TRBV7-3 to TRBJ2-2; the D is unclear. The germline V and J ends were trimmed by 0 bases and 3 bases, with 2 bases remaining between them. From germline, CDR1 is SGHTA and CDR2 FQGTGA. The CDR3 totals 13 residues. CDR3: CASSLTHTGELFF. The CDR3 nucleotides are TGTGCCAGCAGCTTAACCCACACCGGGGAGCTGTTTTTT.

There are a few counts of this clone. CDR3 loop: CSVEDQTGSEQYF. CDR3 DNA sequence: TGCAGCGTTGAAGATCAAACAGGGAGCGAGCAGTACTTC. V and J are TRBV29-1 and TRBJ2-7, with D possibly matching TRBD1 (6 bases). The CDR3 is 13 residues long. Germline values: CDR1 SQVTM, CDR2 ANQGSEA. Trimming stripped 0 bases from V and 6 bases from J, with 12 bases between.

Remarks on this clone: A far more abundant clone sits one base away, making this likely a read error. The V call is TRBV29-1, the J call TRBJ1-1; D is perhaps TRBD1 (5 bases). The CDR3 runs to 13 residues. V lost 7 bases and J lost 6, with 18 bases in between. From germline, CDR1 is SQVTM and CDR2 ANQGSEA. The CDR3 here is CSAYRDEDAEAFF. CDR3 nucleotide sequence: TGCAGCGCTTACCGGGACGAGGATGCTGAAGCTTTCTTT.

This clone was counted only a few times. J is TRBJ1-2 and V is TRBV7-9; tentatively, D is TRBD1 (6 bases). V lost 5 bases and J lost 6, with 10 bases in between. Germline assignment: CDR1 SEHNR and CDR2 FQNEAQ (reference sequence). There are 12 residues in the CDR3. The CDR3 sequence: CASSRRGDGYTF. Written as DNA, the CDR3 is TGTGCCAGCAGCAGAAGGGGGGATGGCTACACCTTC. Full variable domain (missing parts from reference TRBV7-9 and TRBJ1-2): DTGVSQNPRHKITKRGQNVTFRCDPISEHNRLYWYRQTLGQGPEFLTYFQNEAQLEKSRLLSDRFSAERPKGSFSTLEIQRTEQGDSAMYLCASSRRGDGYTFGSGTRLTVV.